A single sample is the source of the 22 T cell receptor beta chains below, sequenced in a study of blood T cell repertoires in COVID-19. Profiled with immunoSEQ multiplex PCR; TCRdb holds only in-frame clones, not every one. The repertoire has about 87,000 clones, around 75% of them found once; the top ten carry 4% to 5.5%. The sequencing sample was made of peripheral blood. These receptors were taken from a woman aged 45 to 65 with acute or convalescent COVID-19.

This clone was recorded many times. V and J are TRBV2 and TRBJ2-5, with D perhaps TRBD2 (6 bases). V shed 6 bases and J shed 1 base, with 6 bases lying between them. The CDR3 spans 12 residues. The germline V gene encodes CDR1 SNHLY and CDR2 FYNNEI. CDR3 sequence (DNA): TGTGCCAGCAGGGGACTCCAAGAGACCCAGTACTTC. Residues: CASRGLQETQYF.

The chain uses TRBV9 and TRBJ1-4; 7 bases align to TRBD1. V dropped 4 bases and J dropped 5; count of bases not matched to a gene: 20. This CDR3 spans 19 amino acids. In germline, CDR1 is SGDLS, CDR2 YYNGEE. CDR3 in amino acids: CASSPRGGRGLDINEKLFF. CDR3 in DNA: TGTGCCAGCAGCCCCCGGGGGGGAAGGGGGCTTGATATCAATGAAAAACTGTTTTTT.

The chain uses TRBV6-6 and TRBJ2-3; TRBD2 matches at 13 bases. V lost 5 bases and J lost 2; bases outside the gene matches: 10. Germline lookup yields CDR1 MNHNY and CDR2 SVGAGI (reference sequence). The CDR3 is 18 residues long. In nucleotides, the CDR3 is TGTGCCAGCAGTCCCGGACTAGCGGGGGCCCTACTCACAGATACGCAGTATTTT. Amino acids: CASSPGLAGALLTDTQYF.

In this sample, this clone turned up a few times. The chain combines TRBV6-6 with TRBJ1-1; D may be TRBD1 (6 bases). The CDR3 has 15 residues. Germline assignment: CDR1 MNHNY and CDR2 SVGAGI (reference sequence). Trimming shortened V by 7 bases and J by 2 bases, and 17 bases separated the two germline ends. For the CDR3, the DNA is TGTGCCAGCACTTCAGTCGGGGGGGCCAACACTGAAGCTTTCTTT. Protein product: CASTSVGGANTEAFF.

V and J are TRBV3-1 (or the pseudogene TRBV3-2) and TRBJ2-7; TRBD2 is a possible D gene (6 bases). V was shortened by 1 base and J by 5 bases, with 12 bases between the two germline ends. This CDR3 region has 14 residues. Germline CDR1 LGHDT, CDR2 YNNKEL (reference sequence). In DNA, the CDR3 is TGTGCCAGCAGCCAAGTCGGAGGGATCCACGAGCAGTACTTC. Translation: CASSQVGGIHEQYF.

V usage is TRBV6-5 and J usage is TRBJ1-1, with D perhaps matching TRBD1 (5 bases). This CDR3 contains 13 residues. V lost 11 bases and J lost 1, with 14 bases in between. In germline, CDR1 is MNHEY, CDR2 SVGAGI. CDR3 nucleotides: TGTGCCGCACGTGTACAGGCGAACACTGAAGCTTTCTTT. It is translated as CAARVQANTEAFF.

The CDR3 region has the DNA TGTGCCAGCAGCTTAGTAGGAGACTATGGCTACACCTTC. Residues: CASSLVGDYGYTF. The chain joins TRBV7-9 to TRBJ1-2, with unresolved D. The CDR3 has 13 amino acids. Per the germline V gene, CDR1 is SEHNR and CDR2 is FQNEAQ (reference sequence). The V end lost 1 base, the J end lost 3 bases, and 6 bases lay between the germline ends.

The chain joins TRBV19 to TRBJ1-2; 7 bases agree with TRBD1. V trimming: 7 bases; J trimming: 0 bases; junction bases outside the gene matches: 11. Germline loops: CDR1 LNHDA, CDR2 SQIVND (reference sequence). This CDR3 region has 16 residues. This CDR3 is CASTLGGTGANYGYTF. CDR3 DNA sequence: TGTGCCAGTACCTTAGGGGGCACAGGGGCTAACTATGGCTACACCTTC.

V is TRBV28 and J is TRBJ2-2; no firm D call. The ends were cut back, 7 bases at V and 2 bases at J, with 5 bases in the middle. This CDR3 comprises 12 residues. In germline, CDR1 is MDHEN, CDR2 SYDVKM. As DNA, the CDR3 is TGTGCCAGCATTAGCAACACCGGGGAGCTGTTTTTT. As protein: CASISNTGELFF.

The chain couples TRBV5-1 to TRBJ2-1; a possible D gene is TRBD1 (5 bases). V lost 0 bases, J lost 3 bases, and 10 bases lay in between. The CDR3 length is 15 residues. Germline V gene lookup returns CDR1 SGHRS and CDR2 YFSETQ. The CDR3 bases are TGCGCCAGCAGCTTGGGGCAGGGTTTCTACAATGAGCAGTTCTTC. This sequence encodes CASSLGQGFYNEQFF.

J is TRBJ1-2 and V is TRBV28; D may be TRBD1 (6 bases). Looked up from germline, CDR1 is MDHEN and CDR2 is SYDVKM. CDR3 length: 13 amino acids. The V gene lost 6 bases and the J gene lost 3 bases, with 11 bases spanning the gap. In nucleotides, the CDR3 is TGTGCCAGCAGCCCGGACAGTTACTATGGCTACACCTTC. Translation gives CASSPDSYYGYTF.

The chain employs TRBV24-1 and TRBJ1-3; 10 bases line up with TRBD1. Looked up from germline, CDR1 is KGHDR and CDR2 is SFDVKD. V trimming: 9 bases; J trimming: 4 bases; junction bases outside the gene matches: 2. The CDR3 has 13 residues. CDR3 nucleotides: TGTGCCACCTTGGGACAGGGGGGAAACACCATATATTTT. Its translation: CATLGQGGNTIYF.

The V and J genes are TRBV6-5 and TRBJ1-2; no firm D call. The germline V gene has CDR1 MNHEY and CDR2 SVGAGI. CDR3 size: 13 residues. Trimming pared 4 bases from V and 1 base from J, leaving 7 bases between. CDR3 nucleotides: TGTGCCAGCAGTTCAACAAGTAACTATGGCTACACCTTC. The encoded protein is CASSSTSNYGYTF.

In its sample, this clone was seen a few times. The rearrangement links TRBV6-1 to TRBJ1-2; no firm D call. The CDR3 totals 13 residues. V lost 1 base and J lost 6, with 9 bases in between. Germline V CDR1 and CDR2: MNHNS, SASEGT. The CDR3, as DNA: TGTGCCAGCAGTGAAGAGACATTCCATGGCTACACCTTC. Its translation is CASSEETFHGYTF.

This clone was picked up one time. This chain joins TRBV28 and TRBJ1-2; 7 positions match TRBD1. This CDR3 region has 15 residues. CDR1 is MDHEN and CDR2 is SYDVKM in the germline V gene. Trimming at V came to 6 bases and at J to 4 bases, leaving 11 bases not matched to a gene. The CDR3 is CASSLTTGKFYGYTF. CDR3 sequence (DNA): TGTGCCAGCAGCCTCACGACAGGGAAGTTCTATGGCTACACCTTC.

The chain links TRBV9 to TRBJ2-2; 8 nucleotides match TRBD2. Germline loops: CDR1 SGDLS, CDR2 YYNGEE. This CDR3 comprises 14 residues. The J segment lost 7 bases and the V segment lost 3 bases, leaving 5 bases of the junction unmatched. The CDR3 protein is CASSAGTRSGELFF. CDR3 DNA sequence: TGTGCCAGCAGCGCCGGGACTAGAAGCGGGGAGCTGTTTTTT. Variable domain in full (rest from reference TRBV9 and TRBJ2-2): DSGVTQTPKHLITATGQRVTLRCSPRSGDLSVYWYQQSLDQGLQFLIQYYNGEERAKGNILERFSAQQFPDLHSELNLSSLELGDSALYFCASSAGTRSGELFFGEGSRLTVL.

Only one count was recorded for this clone. This chain joins TRBV10-1 and TRBJ1-5; 11 bases are shared with TRBD1. The CDR3 covers 16 residues. Germline CDR1 and CDR2: WNHNN and SYGVQD (reference sequence). V lost 3 bases, J lost 5 bases, and 6 bases stayed unmatched. The CDR3 region is CASSDPGTGGYQPQHF. The DNA of the CDR3 is TGCGCCAGCAGTGACCCCGGGACAGGGGGATATCAGCCCCAGCATTTT.

The V call is TRBV19, the J call TRBJ1-4; the D gene is possibly TRBD1 (5 bases). V gave up 7 bases and J gave up 0 bases, with 12 bases separating them. The germline gives CDR1 LNHDA, CDR2 SQIVND (reference sequence). The CDR3 covers 15 residues. CDR3 coding DNA: TGTGCCAGTACCGACAGATCTGCAACTAATGAAAAACTGTTTTTT. Protein sequence: CASTDRSATNEKLFF.

V gene TRBV4-1 combines with J gene TRBJ2-3; 8 nucleotides agree with TRBD1. Germline assignment: CDR1 MGHRA and CDR2 YSYEKL. V lost 0 bases, J lost 5 bases, and 7 bases stayed unmatched. The CDR3 consists of 16 residues. Here the CDR3 DNA reads TGCGCCAGCAGCCAAGATCGAACAGGGGGAGTAGATACGCAGTATTTT. Amino acid sequence: CASSQDRTGGVDTQYF.

The table lists this clone with a few counts. The chain couples TRBV28 to TRBJ1-1; no clear D gene. V was pared by 7 bases and J by 1 base, with 10 bases between. The V gene's germline CDR1 is MDHEN and CDR2 SYDVKM. The CDR3 sequence is 13 residues long. CDR3 DNA: TGTGCCAGCACCCCTGGCTGGAACACTGAAGCTTTCTTT. Translating gives CASTPGWNTEAFF.

The V and J genes are TRBV28 and TRBJ1-5; 10 nucleotides align to TRBD1. The V gene's germline CDR1 is MDHEN and CDR2 SYDVKM. V lost 6 bases to trimming and J lost 6 bases; unmatched junction nucleotides: 11. This CDR3 contains 16 residues. CDR3 residues: CASRPIDRGLGQPQHF. Here the CDR3 DNA reads TGTGCCAGCAGACCTATAGACAGGGGGCTCGGTCAGCCCCAGCATTTT.

This clone was picked up a small number of times. The chain links TRBV19 to TRBJ2-1; 13 bases map to TRBD2. With 1 base clipped from V and 9 bases from J, the junction kept 9 bases outside the gene matches. Germline CDR1 and CDR2: LNHDA and SQIVND (reference sequence). The CDR3 contains 17 residues. The DNA for the CDR3 is TGTGCCAGTAGTATAGGCTCTGGACTAGCGGGGGCCGGTGAGCAGTTCTTC. It encodes CASSIGSGLAGAGEQFF.